Listed below are T cell receptor beta chains from one sample, sequenced in a study of T-cell memory formation after mild COVID-19. TCRdb itself ran the 5' RACE reads through MiXCR, one entry per CDR3 protein. The sample has 280,000 or so distinct CDR3 sequences; around 8% are singletons. The sequencing input was PBMCs or a T cell subset sorted from them (not recorded which). These receptors came from a man aged 18 to 29 who had mild COVID-19 (a few samples of this study predate the infection). Cell type and time point are not known. Each CDR3 is given with its conserved first and last residue. A D gene is named only where the DNA matches it firmly. Clone size is shown for a subset of rows, as once, few, many or a class of expanded clone.

D gene	V gene	J gene	clone size	CDR3 DNA	CDR3 protein
TRBD2	TRBV4-1	TRBJ2-6	few	TGCGCCAGCAGCCAGCTAGCGGGGGGGCTTGGGGCCAACGTCCTGACTTTC	CASSQLAGGLGANVLTF
NA	TRBV11-3	TRBJ2-3	few	TGTGCCAGCAGCTCCCTTGGGGGCGCGGATACGCAGTATTTT	CASSSLGGADTQYF
NA	TRBV5-5	TRBJ2-5	few	TGTGCCAGCAGCTTGGTATCGGAGACCCAGTACTTC	CASSLVSETQYF
NA	TRBV6-1	TRBJ2-1	NA	TGTGCCAGCAGTGAAGCAAGGGTTCTCTACAATGAGCAGTTCTTC	CASSEARVLYNEQFF
NA	TRBV4-3	TRBJ2-2	NA	TGCGCCAGCAGGTTCAGGGACCAAAACACCGGGGAGCTGTTTTTT	CASRFRDQNTGELFF
NA	TRBV5-6	TRBJ1-2	NA	TGTGCCAGCAGCGCAGGAGCGGGAGGCTACACCTTC	CASSAGAGGYTF
NA	TRBV5-1	TRBJ2-7	NA	TGCGCCAGCAGCTTTAGCAGCAACGAGCAGTACTTC	CASSFSSNEQYF
NA	TRBV5-1	TRBJ2-1	NA	TGCGCCAGCAGCTTATTATGGCCTAGCTCCTACAATGAGCAGTTCTTC	CASSLLWPSSYNEQFF
NA	TRBV7-9	TRBJ1-1	many	TGTGCCAGCAGCTTAGCCGCGGGGAGCACTGAAGCTTTCTTT	CASSLAAGSTEAFF
NA	TRBV28	TRBJ1-5	NA	TGTGCCAGCAATGGGTTTAGCAATAAGCCCCAGCATTTT	CASNGFSNKPQHF
TRBD1	TRBV5-1	TRBJ2-1	NA	TGCGCCAGCAGTCCCGGGACAGGGGTCTTCAATGAGCAGTTCTTC	CASSPGTGVFNEQFF
NA	TRBV6-1	TRBJ1-1	few	TGTGCCAGCAGTGACAGGTGGAACACTGAAGCTTTCTTT	CASSDRWNTEAFF
NA	TRBV23-1	TRBJ2-7	NA	TGCGCCAGCAGTCAACTCAACCCGTGGGTACGGCCGATAGAGCAGTACTTC	CASSQLNPWVRPIEQYF
NA	TRBV7-2	TRBJ2-6	many	TGTGCCAGCAGCTTAGACCACTCCGGGGCCAACGTCCTGACTTTC	CASSLDHSGANVLTF
NA	TRBV3-1	TRBJ2-2	few	TGTGCCAGCAGCCCACGCGCGTCAGGCCTAGGCACCGGGGAGCTGTTTTTT	CASSPRASGLGTGELFF
NA	TRBV5-1	TRBJ1-2	few	TGCGCCAGCAGCCAGGACTCTGACTATGGCTACACCTTC	CASSQDSDYGYTF
NA	TRBV6-6	TRBJ2-5	few	TGTGCCAGCAGCCCCAGGGGTAGCCTGATAGGAGAGACCCAGTACTTC	CASSPRGSLIGETQYF
TRBD2	TRBV6-6	TRBJ2-5	many	TGTGCCAGCCTCAGCGGGGGGGCCTGGAAGACCCAGTACTTC	CASLSGGAWKTQYF
NA	TRBV12-3/TRBV12-4	TRBJ2-1	few	TGTGCCAGCAGTTTGGTGACCGTGTGGCAGTTCTTC	CASSLVTVWQFF
NA	TRBV4-3	TRBJ2-3	many	TGCGCCAGCAGCCAAGATCGAGAAGCCACAGATACGCAGTATTTT	CASSQDREATDTQYF
NA	TRBV4-2	TRBJ2-7	NA	TGTGCCAGCAGCCAAGTTAGGTGGGGTAGCTCCTACGAGCAGTACTTC	CASSQVRWGSSYEQYF
NA	TRBV5-1	TRBJ2-7	NA	TGCGCCAGCAGCTCGTTAGGGACCCCCTACGAGCAGTACTTC	CASSSLGTPYEQYF
NA	TRBV7-2	TRBJ1-2	NA	TGTGCCAGCAGCATGATAGGGGGGGCGCAGGTCTATGGCTACACCTTC	CASSMIGGAQVYGYTF
TRBD1	TRBV11-2	TRBJ2-5	many	TGTGCCAGCAGCCCGGACAGGGGCGGGACCCAGTACTTC	CASSPDRGGTQYF
NA	TRBV9	TRBJ2-2	few	TGTGCCAGCAGCCGTGAAGGGGCCCGAATAAGGGAGCTGTTTTTT	CASSREGARIRELFF
TRBD1	TRBV5-1	TRBJ2-5	NA	TGCGCCAGCAGGCGGCAGGGGGCAGAGACCCAGTACTTC	CASRRQGAETQYF